This record covers a single TCR beta chain. Its antigen is not known. The CDR3 contains 14 residues. Germline V gene sequence: CDR1 SQVTM, CDR2 ANQGSEA. V lost 0 bases, J lost 2 bases, and 10 bases lay in between. This sample was taken from a study of T cell responses to AZD1222 COVID-19 vaccine. For the study at large: Second-dose timings of about 4 or about 12 weeks were pooled. General study points: In a largely white British group with more females than males, clonal diversity was possibly underestimated. At study baseline, merely a handful of AZD1222 recipients were seropositive.

Clones were sequenced by immunoSEQ multiplex PCR, and TCRdb holds only the in-frame ones, with some missing. The sample holds under 150,000 clones, approximately 90% seen once. Here the sequenced sample was peripheral blood, taken on day 0 of AZD1222 vaccination. This sequence originates from an adult in good health. The J gene is TRBJ2-5, the V gene TRBV29-1; unclear D gene. The chain's CDR3 is CSVEDLTVQETQYF. For the CDR3, the DNA is TGCAGCGTTGAAGATCTTACAGTACAAGAGACCCAGTACTTC.